What follows are 20 T cell receptor beta chains derived from one specimen sequenced in a study of identical twins. In TCRdb, the 5' RACE reads were re-called with MiXCR into one record per CDR3 protein. The sample carries roughly 690,000 distinct CDR3 sequences, roughly 6.2% recorded once. The material sequenced was naive T cells sorted from blood. Receptors originate from a man younger than 35 in good health.

The chain couples TRBV28 to TRBJ2-7, with 9 bases identical to TRBD1. This CDR3 has 14 amino acids. V dropped 6 bases and J dropped 7; count of bases not matched to a gene: 10. Germline CDR1 and CDR2: MDHEN and SYDVKM. DNA for the CDR3: TGTGCCAGCAGCTTTGGACAGGGGTTTAGGGAGCAGTACTTC. Translating gives CASSFGQGFREQYF.

The chain recombines TRBV5-6 with TRBJ2-7, with no clear D. With 0 bases removed from V and 4 bases from J, the gap between germline ends came to 5 bases. CDR1 is SGHDT and CDR2 is YYEEEE in the germline V gene. This CDR3 is built from 12 residues. This CDR3 is CASSLARYEQYV. The CDR3 DNA is TGTGCCAGCAGCTTGGCCCGGTACGAGCAGTACGTC.

The chain couples TRBV27 to TRBJ2-1; 12 positions agree with TRBD2. There are 15 residues in the CDR3. Trimming removed 5 bases from V and 6 bases from J; junction bases left unmatched: 5. From germline, CDR1 is MNHEY and CDR2 SMNVEV (reference sequence). Here the CDR3 DNA reads TGTGCCAGCAGTAAGACTAGCGGGAGTCTCAATGAGCAGTTCTTC. It is translated as CASSKTSGSLNEQFF.

This clonotype was seen ten or more times. The V call is TRBV5-1, the J call TRBJ2-1; no firm D call. Germline V gene sequence: CDR1 SGHRS, CDR2 YFSETQ. V lost 0 bases and J 2 bases, leaving 9 bases between the germline ends. There are 15 residues in the CDR3. CDR3 loop: CASSLVGVPYNEQFF. As DNA, the CDR3 is TGCGCCAGCAGCTTGGTCGGAGTGCCCTACAATGAGCAGTTCTTC.

J is TRBJ2-7 and V is TRBV28; 9 nucleotides line up with TRBD1. The V gene end was trimmed by 6 bases and the J gene end by 6 bases; junction bases not matched to a gene: 9. CDR1 is MDHEN, CDR2 SYDVKM, per germline. The CDR3 consists of 14 residues. Here the CDR3 reads CASSLRDRDLEQYF. The CDR3 bases are TGTGCCAGCAGCCTCCGGGACAGGGACCTCGAGCAGTACTTC.

The table lists this clonotype with a few counts. The rearrangement links TRBV10-3 to TRBJ2-1, with TRBD2 as a possible D gene (6 bases). The germline CDR1 and CDR2 sequences are ENHRY and SYGVKD. Trimming took 4 bases from V and 0 from J, leaving 16 bases between them. The CDR3 sequence is 17 residues long. The CDR3 spells CAISAPGLGNSYNEQFF. Written as DNA, the CDR3 is TGTGCCATCAGTGCCCCGGGACTGGGGAACTCCTACAATGAGCAGTTCTTC.

The rearrangement links TRBV19 to TRBJ2-3; 8 bases map to TRBD1. This CDR3 spans 15 amino acids. CDR1 and CDR2 (germline): LNHDA, SQIVND (reference sequence). V dropped 3 bases and J dropped 4; count of bases not matched to a gene: 6. The CDR3 coding sequence is TGTGCCAGTAGTATTCAACAGGGGGGCGCAGATACGCAGTATTTT. Residues: CASSIQQGGADTQYF.

This clonotype was detected ten times or more. The V gene is TRBV20-1, the J gene TRBJ2-7, with D possibly being TRBD1 or TRBD2 (5 bases each). Germline V lookup: CDR1 DFQATT, CDR2 SNEGSKA (reference sequence). The CDR3 is 13 residues long. The ends were cut back, 0 bases at V and 3 bases at J, with 9 bases in the middle. The CDR3 region is CSARERGRYEQYV. DNA for the CDR3: TGCAGTGCTAGAGAACGGGGCCGCTACGAGCAGTACGTC.

This clonotype was counted many times. The gene calls are TRBV12-3 or TRBV12-4 and TRBJ2-7; 8 nucleotides line up with TRBD1. The CDR3 covers 13 residues. V shed 6 bases, J shed 6 bases, and the junction held 7 bases outside the gene matches. CDR3 in DNA: TGTGCCAGCAGCCCAGGGGGCTTGGGCGAGCAGTACGTC. Translating it yields CASSPGGLGEQYV.

The chain has TRBV7-9 and TRBJ2-7; tentatively, D is TRBD2 (5 bases). Germline assignment: CDR1 SEHNR and CDR2 FQNEAQ (reference sequence). This CDR3 spans 14 amino acids. The V end lost 5 bases, the J end lost 3 bases, and 14 bases lay between the germline ends. This CDR3 reads CASSPWSAGYEQYF. CDR3 bases: TGTGCCAGCAGCCCATGGTCGGCGGGCTACGAGCAGTACTTC.

As for this clonotype: This could be a read error, since a much larger clone is one nucleotide away. V gene TRBV12-3 or TRBV12-4 combines with J gene TRBJ2-5; either TRBD1 or TRBD2 may fit D (6 bases each). The CDR3 is 13 residues long. The V end was cut by 6 bases, the J end by 4 bases, with 12 bases between. The CDR3 DNA is TGTGCCAGCAGAACGGGGGCGGGAGAGACCCAGTACTTC. Translation: CASRTGAGETQYF.

In this sample, this clonotype turned up many times. The chain combines TRBV12-3 or TRBV12-4 with TRBJ1-6; no definite D call. Trimming removed 0 bases from V and 10 bases from J, with 10 bases in between. The CDR3 extends over 14 amino acids. As DNA, the CDR3 is TGTGCCAGCAGTTTAGCGGGAGGAGAATCACCCCTCCACTTT. Its protein product is CASSLAGGESPLHF.

This clonotype was found a few times. This rearrangement joins TRBV4-3 to TRBJ2-7, with D possibly being TRBD2 (5 bases). The CDR3 is 13 amino acids. Germline V gene lookup returns CDR1 LGHNA and CDR2 YSLEER. The V end was cut by 5 bases, the J end by 6 bases, with 14 bases between. In nucleotides, the CDR3 is TGCGCCAGCAGCGAGGGCCGGGGTACCGAGCAGTACTTC. As protein: CASSEGRGTEQYF.

This clonotype was seen repeatedly, ten times or more. This chain links TRBV3-1 with TRBJ2-1; no definite D call. The length of the CDR3 is 17 residues. The V and J ends lost 0 bases and 0 bases respectively, with 12 bases between them. CDR1 is LGHDT, CDR2 YNNKEL, per germline (reference sequence). CDR3 DNA: TGTGCCAGCAGCCAAGAGTTACTCTTGAGCTCCTACAATGAGCAGTTCTTC. It yields the protein CASSQELLLSSYNEQFF.

Many counts were recorded for this clonotype. V gene TRBV29-1 combines with J gene TRBJ1-2; 7 bases fit TRBD1. From germline, CDR1 is SQVTM and CDR2 ANQGSEA. The CDR3 loop spans 13 amino acids. Trimming at V came to 3 bases and at J to 4 bases, leaving 5 bases not matched to a gene. In nucleotides, the CDR3 is TGCAGCGTTGACTCCAGGGGGGTCTATGGCTACACCTTC. Amino acids: CSVDSRGVYGYTF.

A few counts support this clonotype. The gene calls are TRBV10-3 and TRBJ2-5; D remains ambiguous. The V and J ends lost 5 bases and 5 bases respectively, with 12 bases between them. The CDR3 length is 13 residues. The germline CDR1 and CDR2 sequences are ENHRY and SYGVKD. The DNA for the CDR3 is TGTGCCATCAGTCCGGGCGCTTCGGAGACCCAGTACTTC. It is translated as CAISPGASETQYF.

The chain recombines TRBV4-1 with TRBJ2-1; 8 nucleotides line up with TRBD2. This CDR3 is 17 amino acids long. Germline CDR1 MGHRA, CDR2 YSYEKL. Germline trimming cut 3 bases from V and 8 bases from J; bases unmatched to any gene: 15. The CDR3 reads CASSQQLAGPLLDEQFF. CDR3 sequence (DNA): TGCGCCAGCAGCCAGCAGTTAGCGGGGCCCTTGTTGGATGAGCAGTTCTTC.

The sample holds many counts of this clonotype. J is TRBJ2-7 and V is TRBV10-3, with 8 bases that match TRBD1. This CDR3 has 13 amino acids. With 5 bases clipped from V and 4 bases from J, the junction kept 4 bases outside the gene matches. Per the germline V gene, CDR1 is ENHRY and CDR2 is SYGVKD. CDR3: CAISRTGSYEQYF. DNA for the CDR3: TGTGCCATCAGTAGGACAGGGAGTTACGAGCAGTACTTC.

The sample holds many counts of this clonotype. The chain employs TRBV6-1 and TRBJ1-5, with 11 bases matching TRBD1. Trimming took 3 bases from V and 5 from J; bases not matched to a gene: 3. Germline assignment: CDR1 MNHNS and CDR2 SASEGT. This CDR3 contains 15 residues. DNA of the CDR3: TGTGCCAGCAGTGATGGACAGGGGGCGCATCAGCCCCAGCATTTT. Translating it yields CASSDGQGAHQPQHF.

At least ten counts were recorded for this clonotype. The gene calls are TRBV12-3 or TRBV12-4 and TRBJ2-3; unclear D gene. This CDR3 contains 16 residues. V lost 1 base and J lost 3, with 14 bases in between. The CDR3 DNA reads as TGTGCCAGCAGTTTAGGGACCGCCCAATTAACAGATACGCAGTATTTT. Translating it yields CASSLGTAQLTDTQYF.